Following are 29 T cell receptor beta chains from one sample sequenced in a study of cytomegalovirus exposure and HLA in healthy donors. Primers for the PCR totalled 60 Vbeta and 13 Jbeta. Sequencing was performed with immunoSEQ multiplex PCR; in TCRdb, only in-frame clones are kept and a portion is missing. The table lists over 120,000 clones, roughly 77% of them singletons. The specimen was PBMCs. These receptors came from a male donor in good health and CMV-seronegative.

This sequence joins TRBV9 and TRBJ2-1, with 12 bases that match TRBD2. Germline V gene data show CDR1 as SGDLS and CDR2 as YYNGEE. The CDR3 is made up of 16 amino acids. Trimming at V came to 2 bases and at J to 0 bases, leaving 0 bases not matched to a gene. The CDR3 is CASSVGLAGSYNEQFF. In nucleotides, the CDR3 is TGTGCCAGCAGCGTGGGACTAGCGGGCTCCTACAATGAGCAGTTCTTC.

This chain joins TRBV19 and TRBJ2-4; no definite D call. V lost 7 bases and J lost 3, with 16 bases in between. Germline CDR1 is LNHDA and CDR2 is SQIVND (reference sequence). The CDR3 sequence is 15 residues long. CDR3 residues: CASTTPSVGKNIQYF. The CDR3 nucleotides are TGTGCCAGTACTACTCCCTCCGTTGGCAAAAACATTCAGTACTTC.

The CDR3 sequence is CASSFRDRGNYGYTF. For the CDR3, the DNA is TGTGCCAGCAGCTTCCGGGACAGGGGGAATTATGGCTACACCTTC. J is TRBJ1-2 and V is TRBV7-8; 11 bases fit TRBD1. CDR1 and CDR2 (germline): SGHVS, FQNEAQ. V was pared by 3 bases and J by 5 bases, with 5 bases of the junction left unmatched. The CDR3 runs 15 residues.

A few counts support this clone. The J gene is TRBJ1-1, the V gene TRBV27; 8 nucleotides align to TRBD1. J lost 0 bases, V lost 6 bases, and 12 bases had no gene match. The CDR3 has 17 amino acids. The germline gives CDR1 MNHEY, CDR2 SMNVEV (reference sequence). The CDR3 region has the DNA TGTGCCAGCAGCACCGACAGGGGCTGGATAATGAACACTGAAGCTTTCTTT. Amino acids: CASSTDRGWIMNTEAFF.

V is TRBV7-9 and J is TRBJ2-5, with 9 bases lining up with TRBD2. The junction had 20 bases not matched to a gene; V was cut back by 7 bases and J by 5 bases. The germline CDR1 and CDR2 sequences are SEHNR and FQNEAQ (reference sequence). The CDR3 length is 18 residues. The CDR3 loop reads CASTDPPGTSKGEETQYF. CDR3 sequence (DNA): TGTGCCAGCACGGATCCCCCCGGGACTAGCAAAGGGGAGGAGACCCAGTACTTC.

The chain employs TRBV5-1 and TRBJ2-2, with 10 nucleotides matching TRBD2. The germline CDR1 and CDR2 sequences are SGHRS and YFSETQ. The CDR3 has 18 amino acids. V gave up 4 bases and J gave up 2 bases; unmatched junction bases: 11. CDR3 coding DNA: TGCGCCAGCAGCCCAAGGACTAGCGGAAGTTTTAACACCGGGGAGCTGTTTTTT. Amino acids: CASSPRTSGSFNTGELFF.

The chain recombines TRBV13 with TRBJ2-5, with 7 bases lining up with TRBD1. Germline V gene data show CDR1 as PRHDT and CDR2 as FYEKMQ (reference sequence). J lost 0 bases, V lost 5 bases, and 3 bases had no gene match. This CDR3 has 14 residues. The DNA of the CDR3 is TGTGCCAGCAGCCCGGACAGGAACCAAGAGACCCAGTACTTC. Amino acids: CASSPDRNQETQYF.

This chain joins TRBV6-1 and TRBJ2-7, with unresolved D. Trimming cost V 1 base and J 0 bases, with 4 bases left between them. CDR3 length equals 13 residues. Germline V CDR1 and CDR2: MNHNS, SASEGT. This CDR3 is CASSEGPSYEQYF. CDR3 sequence (DNA): TGTGCCAGCAGTGAAGGGCCCTCCTACGAGCAGTACTTC.

The chain couples TRBV11-2 to TRBJ1-2; D is perhaps TRBD1 (6 bases). Germline V CDR1 and CDR2: SGHAT, FQNNGV. V was clipped by 5 bases and J by 8 bases, with 21 bases between them. The CDR3 covers 15 residues. CDR3 DNA: TGTGCCAGCAGCCCCCCCGGGACCCTCAGGGGCGGCTACACCTTC. Translating it yields CASSPPGTLRGGYTF.

This chain joins TRBV6-5 and TRBJ1-5; D unresolved. Between the trimmed V and J ends, which lost 6 bases and 2 bases, there was a span of 8 bases. Germline V gene data show CDR1 as MNHEY and CDR2 as SVGAGI. The CDR3 consists of 13 residues. The CDR3 DNA reads TGTGCCAGCAGGCGGGATGGCAATCAGCCCCAGCATTTT. This encodes CASRRDGNQPQHF.

The chain carries TRBV6-5 and TRBJ1-5, with 10 bases that match TRBD1. CDR3 size: 15 residues. Per the germline V gene, CDR1 is MNHEY and CDR2 is SVGAGI. Trimming cost V 4 bases and J 4 bases; bases outside gene matches: 4. CDR3 coding DNA: TGTGCCAGCAGTTCGGACAGGGGGAAGAATCAGCCCCAGCATTTT. Its protein is CASSSDRGKNQPQHF.

This clone was found once. The chain recombines TRBV11-1 with TRBJ2-7, with 9 bases fitting TRBD2. Germline CDR1 and CDR2: SGHAT and FQDESV (reference sequence). Trimming removed 5 bases from V and 4 bases from J; junction bases left unmatched: 6. CDR3 length equals 14 residues. The CDR3 sequence is CASSPLAGRYEQYF. CDR3 sequence (DNA): TGTGCCAGCAGCCCCCTAGCGGGAAGGTACGAGCAGTACTTC.

The chain has TRBV19 and TRBJ2-3, with TRBD1 matching 7 bases. CDR1 is LNHDA and CDR2 is SQIVND in the germline V gene (reference sequence). The CDR3 has 17 amino acids. The J segment lost 0 bases and the V segment lost 6 bases, leaving 12 bases of the junction unmatched. The CDR3 bases are TGTGCCAGTAGCCTAAAGACCGGGACAGCCAGCACAGATACGCAGTATTTT. Encoded protein: CASSLKTGTASTDTQYF.

There are a few counts of this clone. The chain links TRBV27 to TRBJ2-7, with a possible D match to TRBD1 (6 bases). The V end was cut by 5 bases, the J end by 5 bases, with 10 bases between. Germline V CDR1 and CDR2: MNHEY, SMNVEV (reference sequence). This CDR3 has 12 residues. For the CDR3, the DNA is TGTGCCAGCAGTCGACAGGATAACGAGCAGTACTTC. Translating it yields CASSRQDNEQYF.

This clone was recorded a few times. The chain carries TRBV6-5 and TRBJ1-1; possible D gene TRBD1, 6 bases. The V gene lost 5 bases and the J gene lost 6 bases, with 16 bases spanning the gap. CDR3 size: 14 residues. The germline V gene has CDR1 MNHEY and CDR2 SVGAGI. The CDR3 is CASSEGGGAAEAFF. The CDR3 DNA reads as TGTGCCAGCAGTGAAGGCGGGGGGGCGGCTGAAGCTTTCTTT.

The CDR3: CASSLGGRRDTQYF. Written as DNA, the CDR3 is TGTGCCAGCAGCTTAGGGGGGAGAAGGGATACGCAGTATTTT. This chain uses TRBV13 with TRBJ2-3; D is possibly TRBD2 (5 bases). The V gene's germline CDR1 is PRHDT and CDR2 FYEKMQ (reference sequence). V was pared by 0 bases and J by 6 bases, with 10 bases between. This CDR3 has 14 residues.

The J gene is TRBJ2-1, the V gene TRBV9; TRBD1 aligns across 8 bases. Germline V lookup: CDR1 SGDLS, CDR2 YYNGEE. This CDR3 is built from 16 residues. Trimming at V came to 4 bases and at J to 3 bases, leaving 9 bases not matched to a gene. CDR3 coding DNA: TGTGCCAGCAGCCCTAGTGAGGACAGGGTCTACAATGAGCAGTTCTTC. Its protein product is CASSPSEDRVYNEQFF.

The genes are TRBV10-3 and TRBJ2-3; 10 nucleotides line up with TRBD2. The CDR3 covers 15 residues. CDR1 is ENHRY, CDR2 SYGVKD, per germline. With V trimmed by 8 bases and J by 4 bases, 9 bases remained unmatched. The DNA of the CDR3 is TGTGCCATCCAAGCGGGAGGGCCCTCCGCAGATACGCAGTATTTT. Translation gives CAIQAGGPSADTQYF.

This chain links TRBV6-6 with TRBJ2-7; 9 nucleotides line up with TRBD1. Trimming removed 6 bases from V and 5 bases from J; junction bases left unmatched: 8. CDR1 MNHNY and CDR2 SVGAGI come from the germline V gene (reference sequence). CDR3 length: 14 amino acids. In DNA form, the CDR3 reads TGTGCCAGCAGATTACAGGGGGCAGGCGACGAGCAGTACTTC. This codes for CASRLQGAGDEQYF.

The chain is built from TRBV18 and TRBJ1-1; D is ambiguous. The V gene's germline CDR1 is KGHSH and CDR2 LQKENI. Trimming removed 3 bases at V and 0 bases at J, with 8 bases between. This CDR3 region has 14 residues. The CDR3 DNA reads as TGTGCCAGCTCACCGACAATCATGAACACTGAAGCTTTCTTT. It yields the protein CASSPTIMNTEAFF.

The chain joins TRBV6-4 to TRBJ2-7; 12 nucleotides align to TRBD2. The CDR3 sequence is 16 residues long. Trimming removed 2 bases from V and 0 bases from J; junction bases left unmatched: 2. CDR1 MRHNA and CDR2 SNTAGT come from the germline V gene. CDR3 loop: CASSDRTSGVSYEQYF. In DNA form, the CDR3 reads TGTGCCAGCAGTGACCGGACTAGCGGGGTCTCCTACGAGCAGTACTTC.

Details on this clone: Its ends do not fully match the called genes, so a read error is possible. The chain uses TRBV7-7 and TRBJ2-3; possible D gene TRBD1, 5 bases. Germline V lookup: CDR1 SSHAT, CDR2 FNYEAQ (reference sequence). The CDR3 runs to 14 residues. Here the CDR3 DNA reads TGTGCTAGCAGCTTTGCAGGGCGCACAGATACGCAGTATTTT. This codes for CASSFAGRTDTQYF.

This rearrangement joins TRBV6-1 to TRBJ1-2, with 9 bases identical to TRBD1. The V and J ends lost 3 bases and 4 bases, in that order; junction bases with no gene match: 6. The CDR3 is 15 residues long. Germline loops: CDR1 MNHNS, CDR2 SASEGT. CDR3 nucleotides: TGTGCCAGCAGTGACCCCGACAGGGGGGTCTATGGCTACACCTTC. It specifies CASSDPDRGVYGYTF.

This chain joins TRBV7-3 and TRBJ2-7; a possible D gene is TRBD2 (5 bases). With 5 bases removed from V and 2 bases from J, the gap between germline ends came to 16 bases. Germline V lookup: CDR1 SGHTA, CDR2 FQGTGA. This CDR3 is built from 15 residues. CDR3 nucleotide sequence: TGTGCCAGCAGCCCCGGCGGGTCGGTTGCCTACGAGCAGTACTTC. This codes for CASSPGGSVAYEQYF. Complete variable domain (other parts from reference TRBV7-3 and TRBJ2-7): GAGVSQTPSNKVTEKGKYVELRCDPISGHTALYWYRQSLGQGPEFLIYFQGTGAADDSGLPNDRFFAVRPEGSVSTLKIQRTERGDSAVYLCASSPGGSVAYEQYFGPGTRLTVT.

The chain employs TRBV21-1 and TRBJ2-4; the table's D call TRBD1 went unverified against the DNA. TRBV21-1 is given as a pseudogene. This CDR3 spans 12 amino acids. CDR3 loop: CASSKIRDIQYF. CDR3 nucleotide sequence: TGTGCCAGCAGCAAGATCAGGGACATTCAGTACTTC.

The table lists this clone with a count of one. J is TRBJ2-2 and V is TRBV11-3; D may be TRBD2 (6 bases). Trimming left V 2 bases short and J 7 bases short, with 8 bases between. The V gene's germline CDR1 is SGHNT and CDR2 YENEEA. The CDR3 sequence is 13 residues long. The CDR3 is CASSLWGDGELFF. The CDR3 DNA is TGTGCCAGCAGCTTATGGGGGGACGGGGAGCTGTTTTTT.

The chain links TRBV27 to TRBJ2-1; TRBD2 matches 10 bases. Looked up from germline, CDR1 is MNHEY and CDR2 is SMNVEV (reference sequence). V shed 2 bases and J 5 bases; nucleotides not matched to a gene: 3. The CDR3 is 15 amino acids. The CDR3 nucleotides are TGTGCCAGCAGTTTACTAGCGGGGGTCCACAATGAGCAGTTCTTC. The encoded protein is CASSLLAGVHNEQFF.

The V call is TRBV6-5, the J call TRBJ1-4; the D is unclear. CDR1 MNHEY and CDR2 SVGAGI come from the germline V gene. The CDR3 contains 13 residues. Between the trimmed V and J ends, which lost 6 bases and 4 bases, there was a span of 9 bases. The CDR3 coding sequence is TGTGCCAGCAGAAGACAAGTTAATGAAAAACTGTTTTTT. Translating it yields CASRRQVNEKLFF.

This clone was detected only once. J is TRBJ2-3 and V is TRBV10-3, with TRBD1 matching 7 bases. Germline V gene lookup returns CDR1 ENHRY and CDR2 SYGVKD. V gave up 2 bases and J gave up 2 bases; unmatched junction bases: 10. This CDR3 spans 17 amino acids. CDR3 residues: CAISEKGTEIYTDTQYF. The CDR3 nucleotides read TGTGCCATCAGTGAGAAGGGGACAGAGATATACACAGATACGCAGTATTTT.